This T cell receptor beta chain was documented in a study of regulatory T cells in long-lasting Graves disease (dated by TCRdb to the early 2020s). Background on the whole study: Persistent Graves' disease was defined as antithyroid drug treatment for over 5 years with persistently positive TSH receptor autoantibodies. Antithyroid drugs had been taken for approximately ten years on average by persistent Graves' disease patients in the clinical cohort. The study took place in China and was registered as a clinical trial. TCR sequencing covered some 13 persistent and 20 or so newly diagnosed Graves' disease patients, 33 samples in total. Persistent Graves' disease patients were compared with newly diagnosed Graves' disease patients by peripheral blood TCR sequencing and RNA sequencing. Summary of the overall study and its limitations: Persistent Graves' disease patients showed lower TCR Shannon entropy and fewer highly expanded clones than newly diagnosed patients, suggesting clonal expansion. The authors noted that the small sample size was a limitation that may lower accuracy. Sequencing and analysis were restricted to the TCR beta chain. Persistent disease showed preferential use of TRBV28, TRBJ1-2 and TRBJ2-5, whereas newly diagnosed disease favored TRBV20-1 and TRBJ2-1. Peripheral blood alone was examined, since thyroid tissue, which constituted the primary lesion, could not be accessed. Patients with persistent disease shared more public clonotypes (about 2,900) than newly diagnosed patients did (around 930).

This clonotype was observed many times. The antigen this receptor binds is unknown. Qualities for individual bases were not recorded, and no much larger clone is one base off. In light of the paper, this sample's time point label describes: persistent/refractory GD, antithyroid drugs over 5 years with positive TRAb. RNA was extracted from PBMCs in TRIzol for both TCR sequencing and RNA sequencing. The diagnosis of Graves' disease followed American Thyroid Association guidelines. Recruitment of patients was carried out at an endocrinology department in Xi'an, China. From each patient, nine milliliters of peripheral blood was collected into an EDTA anticoagulant tube. Ficoll Paque Plus density gradient separation was used to isolate PBMCs, and no further T cell sorting was performed. An Agilent 2100 Bioanalyzer and agarose gel were used to check RNA quality, and a NanoDrop 2000 was used to measure RNA concentration.

Libraries were built with multiplex PCR. The sample was run on an Illumina HiSeq 4000. iRepertoire HTBI primers and Arm-PCR amplification of CDR3 regions were used to construct TCR beta libraries. Gel purification was performed on PCR products prior to sequencing. The authors' analysis ran thus. Gene usage analysis of CDR3 amino acid clonotypes relied on the roughly 60 TRBV and around 14 TRBJ segments identified across samples. COPE and FqMerger were used to merge the filtered high-quality paired reads into contigs. BLAST was used to align contigs to IMGT TRBV, TRBD and TRBJ reference genes, with CDR3 defined following IMGT. Any clonotype with a frequency above 0.1% was classified as a highly expanded clone. Repertoire diversity was measured by Shannon entropy, and V-J evenness by the Gini coefficient. A clonotype found in more than one individual was treated as public. TCRdb ran its own pipeline on the public reads, namely fastp trimming at Q25 and MiXCR clone calling, and kept in-frame beta chains. A single entry per CDR3 protein holds the most common genes and DNA from its merged rows. These V and J calls are TCRdb output, not the study's own analysis. The sample table records a few hundred thousand distinct CDR3 sequences; roughly a quarter of these occur just once. About 26% of the sample is held by the ten biggest clonotypes.

Trimming takes 4 bases from V and 4 bases from J, and the germline ends sit 16 bases apart. The CDR3 has 15 amino acids, counting the end cysteine and phenylalanine. Just the 45-base CDR3 DNA is kept, in frame starting at base 1. CDR1 is given as SEHNR and CDR2 as FQNEAQ, both from the germline V gene (reference sequence). The receptor was isolated from a female donor with Graves disease. The rearranged chain carries TRBV7-9 and TRBJ2-5, with no D gene named confidently. The sample was peripheral blood mononuclear cells (PBMCs), taken when the disease was refractory, from a patient treated with antithyroid drugs. The nucleotide sequence is given as TGTGCCAGCAGCTCCCCTCGGGTTTTTGCAGAGACCCAGTACTTC. Its amino acids are CASSSPRVFAETQYF.